This TCR beta chain was sequenced for a study of technical replicates of blood from several donors. The method was immunoSEQ multiplex PCR; TCRdb's version includes in-frame clones alone and lacks a portion of them. The sample has about 59,000 clones; roughly 95% are singletons. This clone was observed a few times. The CDR3 runs 14 residues. The germline gives CDR1 SEHNR, CDR2 FQNEAQ (reference sequence). The junction had 4 bases not matched to a gene; V was cut back by 6 bases and J by 4 bases. The chain links TRBV7-9 to TRBJ1-4, with 8 bases aligning to TRBD1. This TCR was recovered from a human donor in good health. Some clones in this sample may be carry-over from other donors' samples. Source material: PBMCs. The CDR3 nucleotides read TGTGCCAGCAGGGAGACAGGGGTTAATGAAAAACTGTTTTTT. Protein: CASRETGVNEKLFF.